This T cell receptor (beta chain) came from a study of T cell responses to AZD1222 COVID-19 vaccine. Sequenced by immunoSEQ multiplex PCR; TCRdb stores in-frame clones only, minus some. The repertoire consists of 96,000 or so clones, with about nine tenths occurring once and the leading ten covering roughly 1.5%. Findings of the study overall: Only 5 or 6 AZD1222 recipients were seropositive at baseline. Clonal diversity may have been underestimated, and the donors were mostly white British, with more females than males.

The CDR3 runs to 12 residues. Germline values: CDR1 SGHTA, CDR2 FQGNSA. Trimming took 0 bases from V and 7 from J, leaving 3 bases between them. Concerning this clone: Its antigen remains unidentified.

The receptor comes from an adult in good health. The sample consisted of peripheral blood, taken on day 0 of AZD1222 vaccination. The V gene is TRBV7-2, the J gene TRBJ2-2; D gene uncertain. The CDR3 DNA reads TGTGCCAGCAGCTTAGCCGTCGGGGAGCTGTTTTTT. Translating gives CASSLAVGELFF.